This is a list of T cell receptor beta chains from one sample in a study of response to subunit inactivated influenza vaccine. Via MiXCR, TCRdb re-called the RT-PCR reads, giving one row per CDR3 protein. The sample comprises about 780,000 distinct CDR3 sequences, about a fifth of which are singletons, and approximately 10% rests with the top ten. Sequenced here: PBMCs from blood, sampled less than 6 days after vaccination. The receptors come from a man between 50 and 59 years old who received an inactivated influenza vaccine. Both conserved end residues are part of each CDR3. Fields, in order: clone size, V gene, J gene, D gene, CDR3 protein, CDR3 DNA. D genes are given only for firm matches. Clone size is stated in some rows and not others, as once, few, many or a class when expanded.

>few|TRBV4-2|TRBJ2-7|TRBD2
CASSQKLTSGGYEQYF
TGTGCCAGCAGCCAAAAATTGACTAGCGGGGGCTACGAGCAGTACTTC
>NA|TRBV20-1|TRBJ2-3|NA
CSASKGGQSTDTQYF
TGCAGTGCTAGTAAGGGGGGGCAGAGCACAGATACGCAGTATTTT
>NA|TRBV29-1|TRBJ2-7|TRBD1
CSVAGTGMVYEQYF
TGCAGCGTCGCCGGGACAGGGATGGTCTACGAGCAGTACTTC
>NA|TRBV6-5|TRBJ2-2|TRBD2
CASSSPGLGGELFF
TGTGCCAGCAGTTCCCCGGGACTAGGAGGGGAGCTGTTTTTT
>few|TRBV14|TRBJ2-7|TRBD1
CASSQESLADRGHEQYF
TGTGCCAGCAGCCAAGAGAGTCTGGCAGACAGGGGCCACGAGCAGTACTTC
>few|TRBV12-3/TRBV12-4|TRBJ2-1|TRBD1
CASSFRDSPYNEQFF
TGTGCCAGCAGTTTCCGGGACAGTCCCTACAATGAGCAGTTCTTC
>few|TRBV10-3|TRBJ2-2|TRBD1
CAIKRIQGANTGELFF
TGTGCCATCAAAAGAATACAGGGGGCGAACACCGGGGAGCTGTTTTTT
>NA|TRBV28|TRBJ1-1|NA
CASYQREAFF
TGTGCCAGTTACCAGCGAGAAGCTTTCTTT
>NA|TRBV6-6|TRBJ2-7|NA
CASSIQATYEQYF
TGTGCCAGCAGTATTCAGGCGACCTACGAGCAGTACTTC
>many|TRBV20-1|TRBJ2-3|NA
CSARPGGDVATQYF
TGCAGTGCCCGGCCAGGGGGGGACGTCGCTACGCAGTATTTT
>many|TRBV7-2|TRBJ2-7|NA
CASSSSGFYEQYF
TGTGCCAGCAGCTCCTCAGGGTTCTACGAGCAGTACTTC
>many|TRBV20-1|TRBJ2-2|NA
CSAVGGRANTGELFF
TGCAGTGCTGTAGGGGGTCGCGCGAACACCGGGGAGCTGTTTTTT
>NA|TRBV28|TRBJ1-2|NA
CASSFGTADGYTF
TGTGCCAGCAGTTTTGGTACAGCCGATGGCTACACCTTC
>NA|TRBV29-1|TRBJ2-3|NA
CSVESRVGTDTQYF
TGCAGCGTTGAATCGAGGGTCGGCACAGATACGCAGTATTTT
>NA|TRBV5-1|TRBJ2-1|NA
CASRPGHNEQFF
TGCGCCAGCAGACCGGGGCACAATGAGCAGTTCTTC